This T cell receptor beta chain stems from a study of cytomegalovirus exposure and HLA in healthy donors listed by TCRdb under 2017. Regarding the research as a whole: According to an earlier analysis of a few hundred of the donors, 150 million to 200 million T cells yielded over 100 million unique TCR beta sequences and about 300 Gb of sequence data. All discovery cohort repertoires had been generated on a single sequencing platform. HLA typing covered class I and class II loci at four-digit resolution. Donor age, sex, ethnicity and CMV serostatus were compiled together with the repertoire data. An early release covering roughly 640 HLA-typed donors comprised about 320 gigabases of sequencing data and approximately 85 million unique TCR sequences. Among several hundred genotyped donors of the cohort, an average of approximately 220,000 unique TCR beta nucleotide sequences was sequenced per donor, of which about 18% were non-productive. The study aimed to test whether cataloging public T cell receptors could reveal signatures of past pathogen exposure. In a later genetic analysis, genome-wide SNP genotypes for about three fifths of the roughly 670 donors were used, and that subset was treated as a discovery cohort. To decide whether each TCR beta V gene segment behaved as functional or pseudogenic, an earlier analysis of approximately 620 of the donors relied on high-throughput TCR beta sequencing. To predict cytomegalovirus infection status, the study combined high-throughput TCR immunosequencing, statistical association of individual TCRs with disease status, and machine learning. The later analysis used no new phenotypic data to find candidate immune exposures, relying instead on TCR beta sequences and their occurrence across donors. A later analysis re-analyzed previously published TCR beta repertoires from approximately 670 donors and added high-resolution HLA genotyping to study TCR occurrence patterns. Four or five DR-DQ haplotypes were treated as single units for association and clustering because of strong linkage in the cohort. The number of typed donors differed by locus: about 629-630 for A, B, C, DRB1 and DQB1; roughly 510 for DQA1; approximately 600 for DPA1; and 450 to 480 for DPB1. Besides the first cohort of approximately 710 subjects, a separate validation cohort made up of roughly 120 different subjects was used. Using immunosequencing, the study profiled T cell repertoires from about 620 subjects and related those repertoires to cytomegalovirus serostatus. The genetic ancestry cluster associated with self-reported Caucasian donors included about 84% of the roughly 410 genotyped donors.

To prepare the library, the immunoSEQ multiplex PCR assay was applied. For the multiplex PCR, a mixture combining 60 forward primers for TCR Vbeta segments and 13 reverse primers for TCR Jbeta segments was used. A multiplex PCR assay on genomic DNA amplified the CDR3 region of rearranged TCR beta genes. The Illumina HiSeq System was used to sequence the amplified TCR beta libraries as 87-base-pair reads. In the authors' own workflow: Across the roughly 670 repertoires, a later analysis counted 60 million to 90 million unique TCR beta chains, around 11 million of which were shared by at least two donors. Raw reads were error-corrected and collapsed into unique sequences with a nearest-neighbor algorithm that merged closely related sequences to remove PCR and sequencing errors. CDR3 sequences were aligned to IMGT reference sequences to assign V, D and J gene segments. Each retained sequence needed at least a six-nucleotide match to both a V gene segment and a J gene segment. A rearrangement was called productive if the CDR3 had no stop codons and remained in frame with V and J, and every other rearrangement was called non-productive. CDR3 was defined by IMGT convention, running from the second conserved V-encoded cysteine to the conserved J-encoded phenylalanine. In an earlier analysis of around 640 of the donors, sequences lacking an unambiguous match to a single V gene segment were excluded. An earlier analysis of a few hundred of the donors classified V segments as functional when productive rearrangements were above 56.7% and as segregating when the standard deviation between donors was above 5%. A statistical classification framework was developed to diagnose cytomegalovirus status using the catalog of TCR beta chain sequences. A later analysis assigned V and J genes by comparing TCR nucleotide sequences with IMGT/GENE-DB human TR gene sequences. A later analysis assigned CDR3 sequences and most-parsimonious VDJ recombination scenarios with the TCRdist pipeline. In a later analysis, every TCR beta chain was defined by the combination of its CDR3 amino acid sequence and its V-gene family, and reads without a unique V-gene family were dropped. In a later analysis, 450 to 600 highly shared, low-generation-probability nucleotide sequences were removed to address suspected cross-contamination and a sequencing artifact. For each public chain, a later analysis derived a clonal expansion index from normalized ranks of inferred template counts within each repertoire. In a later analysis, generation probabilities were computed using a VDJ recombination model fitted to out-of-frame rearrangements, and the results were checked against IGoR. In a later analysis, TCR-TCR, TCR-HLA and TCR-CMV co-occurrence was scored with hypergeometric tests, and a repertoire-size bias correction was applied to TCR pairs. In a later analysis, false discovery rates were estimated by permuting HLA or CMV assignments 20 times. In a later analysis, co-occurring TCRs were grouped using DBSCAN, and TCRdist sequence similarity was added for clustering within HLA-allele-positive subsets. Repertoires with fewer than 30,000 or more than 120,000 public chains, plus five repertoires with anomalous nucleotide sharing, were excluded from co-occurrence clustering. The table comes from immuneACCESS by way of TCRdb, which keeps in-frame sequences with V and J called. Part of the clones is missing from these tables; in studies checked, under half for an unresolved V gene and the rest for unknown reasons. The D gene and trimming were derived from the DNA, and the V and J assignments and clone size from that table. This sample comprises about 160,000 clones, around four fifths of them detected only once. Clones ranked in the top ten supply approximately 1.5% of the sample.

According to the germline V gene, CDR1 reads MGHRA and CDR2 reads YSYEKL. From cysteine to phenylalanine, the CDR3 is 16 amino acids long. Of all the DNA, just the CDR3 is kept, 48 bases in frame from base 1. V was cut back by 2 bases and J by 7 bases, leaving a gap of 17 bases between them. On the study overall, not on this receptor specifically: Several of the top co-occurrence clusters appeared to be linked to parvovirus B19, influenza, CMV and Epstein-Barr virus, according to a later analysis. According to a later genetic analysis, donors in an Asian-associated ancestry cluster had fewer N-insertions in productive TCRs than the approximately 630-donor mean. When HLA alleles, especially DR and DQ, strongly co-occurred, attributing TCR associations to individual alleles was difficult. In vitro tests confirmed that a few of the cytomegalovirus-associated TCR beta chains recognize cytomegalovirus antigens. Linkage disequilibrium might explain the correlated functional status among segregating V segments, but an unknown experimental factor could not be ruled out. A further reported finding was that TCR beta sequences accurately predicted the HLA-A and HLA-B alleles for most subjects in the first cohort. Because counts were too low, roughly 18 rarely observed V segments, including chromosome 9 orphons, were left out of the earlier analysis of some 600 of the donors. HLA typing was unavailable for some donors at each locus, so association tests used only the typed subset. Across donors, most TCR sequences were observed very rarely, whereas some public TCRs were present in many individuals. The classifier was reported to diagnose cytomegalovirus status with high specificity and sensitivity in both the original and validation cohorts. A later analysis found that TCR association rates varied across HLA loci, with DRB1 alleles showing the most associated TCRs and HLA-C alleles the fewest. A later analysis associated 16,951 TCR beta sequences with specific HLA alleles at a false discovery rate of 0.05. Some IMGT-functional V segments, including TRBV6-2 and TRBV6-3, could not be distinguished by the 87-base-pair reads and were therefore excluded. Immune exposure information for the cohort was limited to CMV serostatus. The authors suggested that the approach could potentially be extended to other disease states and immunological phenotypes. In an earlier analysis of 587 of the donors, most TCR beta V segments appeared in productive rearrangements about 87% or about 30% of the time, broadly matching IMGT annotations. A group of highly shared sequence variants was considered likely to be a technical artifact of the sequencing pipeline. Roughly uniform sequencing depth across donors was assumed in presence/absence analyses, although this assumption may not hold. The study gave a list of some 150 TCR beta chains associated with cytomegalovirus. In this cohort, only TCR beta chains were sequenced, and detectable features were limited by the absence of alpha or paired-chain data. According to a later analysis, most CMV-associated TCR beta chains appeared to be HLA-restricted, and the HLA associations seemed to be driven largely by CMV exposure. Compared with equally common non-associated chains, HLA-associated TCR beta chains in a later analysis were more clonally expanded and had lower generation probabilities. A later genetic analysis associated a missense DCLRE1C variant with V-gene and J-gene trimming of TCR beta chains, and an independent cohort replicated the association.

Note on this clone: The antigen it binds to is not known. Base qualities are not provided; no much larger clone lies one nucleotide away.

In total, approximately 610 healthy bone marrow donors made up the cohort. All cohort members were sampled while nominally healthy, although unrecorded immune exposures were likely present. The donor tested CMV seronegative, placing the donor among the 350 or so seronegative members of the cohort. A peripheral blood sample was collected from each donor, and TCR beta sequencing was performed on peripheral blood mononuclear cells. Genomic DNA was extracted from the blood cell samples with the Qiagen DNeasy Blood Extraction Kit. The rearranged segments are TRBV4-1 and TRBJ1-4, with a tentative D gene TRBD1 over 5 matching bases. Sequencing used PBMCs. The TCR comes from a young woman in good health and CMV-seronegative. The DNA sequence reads TGCGCCAGCAGCCAATTCCAGGGTCCATCTGTTGAAAAACTGTTTTTT. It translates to CASSQFQGPSVEKLFF.